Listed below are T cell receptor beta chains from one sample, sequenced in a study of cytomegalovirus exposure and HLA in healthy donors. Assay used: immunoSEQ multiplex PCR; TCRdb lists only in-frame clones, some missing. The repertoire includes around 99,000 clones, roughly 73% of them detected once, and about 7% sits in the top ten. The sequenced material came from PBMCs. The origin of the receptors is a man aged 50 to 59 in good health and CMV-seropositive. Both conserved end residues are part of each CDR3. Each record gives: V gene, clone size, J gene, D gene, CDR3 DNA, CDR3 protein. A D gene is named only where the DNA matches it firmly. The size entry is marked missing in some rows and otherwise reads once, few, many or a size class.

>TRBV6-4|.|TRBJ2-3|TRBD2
TGTGCCAGCAATGGGGGGGGAGACACAGATACGCAGTATTTT
CASNGGGDTDTQYF
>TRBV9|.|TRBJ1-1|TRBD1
TGTGCCAGCAGCCCCCGACAGGGAGACACTGAAGCTTTCTTT
CASSPRQGDTEAFF
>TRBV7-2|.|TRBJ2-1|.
TGTGCCAGCAGCTTAAGCAGGGCAACCAATGAGCAGTTCTTC
CASSLSRATNEQFF
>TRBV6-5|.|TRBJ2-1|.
TGTGCCAGCAGTTCGGACTACGCGGCCTACAATGAGCAGTTCTTC
CASSSDYAAYNEQFF
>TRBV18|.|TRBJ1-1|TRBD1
TGTGCCAGCTCACCGAGACAGGGGGCAGATGAAGCTTTCTTT
CASSPRQGADEAFF
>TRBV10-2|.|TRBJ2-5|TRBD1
TGCGCCAGCAGCCCCGGCAAGGGGGCTGATCTAGTCGGAGAGACCCAGTACTTC
CASSPGKGADLVGETQYF
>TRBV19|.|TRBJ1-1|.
TGTGCCACAAGACGGGACACTGAAGCTTTCTTT
CATRRDTEAFF
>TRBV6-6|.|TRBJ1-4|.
TGTGCCAGCAAGCGGGGCTCTAATGAAAAACTGTTTTTT
CASKRGSNEKLFF
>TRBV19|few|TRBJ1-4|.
TGTGCCTCCTCCGGGGCCAGGGGTGAAAAACTGTTTTTT
CASSGARGEKLFF
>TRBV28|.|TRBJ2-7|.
TGTGCCAGCAGTTTATCGCGGGGTTCGGGCAACTACGAGCAGTACTTC
CASSLSRGSGNYEQYF
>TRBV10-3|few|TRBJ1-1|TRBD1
TGTGCCATCACTACAGGGGGCACTGAAGCTTTCTTT
CAITTGGTEAFF
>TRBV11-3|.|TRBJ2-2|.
TGTGCCAGCAGCTTCCCGGGCACCGGGGAGCTGTTTTTT
CASSFPGTGELFF
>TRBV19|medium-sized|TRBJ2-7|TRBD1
TGTGCCAGTAGTCTTTCGGGACAGAACTACGAGCAGTACTTC
CASSLSGQNYEQYF
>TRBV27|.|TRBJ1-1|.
TGTGCCAGCAGTCTTCGGGGAGCCTCTCGGACTGAAGCTTTCTTT
CASSLRGASRTEAFF
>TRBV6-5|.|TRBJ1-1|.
TGTGCCAGCAGACGACAGAGCTTGACTGAAGCTTTCTTT
CASRRQSLTEAFF
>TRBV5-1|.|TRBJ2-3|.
TGCGCCAGCAGCCCTATGGACAGTAAAGGGTACAGGTATTTT
CASSPMDSKGYRYF